This TCR beta chain was recorded in a study of blood T cell repertoires in COVID-19. In the study overall: From the United States, Italy and Spain came samples of acute and convalescent COVID-19.

The V gene lost 5 bases and the J gene lost 1 base, with 14 bases spanning the gap. There are 15 residues in the CDR3. Germline V CDR1 and CDR2: SEHNR, FQNEAQ (reference sequence). Profiling relied on immunoSEQ multiplex PCR, and the TCRdb table lists in-frame clones only, not all of them. Found here are tens of thousands of clones, about 88% of them singletons; the top ten hold under 6%. The origin of this receptor is a human donor in a cohort sampled during active COVID-19. The rearrangement links TRBV7-9 to TRBJ1-1; D not resolved. The specimen was peripheral blood. The CDR3: CASSPRNTRNTEAFF. DNA of the CDR3: TGTGCCAGCAGCCCCAGGAACACCCGGAACACTGAAGCTTTCTTT.